The 15 T cell receptor beta chains in this list originate from one sample, sequenced in a study of cytomegalovirus exposure and HLA in healthy donors. Use of 60 Vbeta and 13 Jbeta primers characterized the PCR. Some clones are missing from TCRdb's copy, which holds only in-frame ones; the method was immunoSEQ multiplex PCR. The sample contains about 52,000 clones, around 70% of which appear only once. The specimen sequenced was PBMCs. The receptors derive from a man younger than 35 in good health and CMV-seronegative.

The V and J genes are TRBV19 and TRBJ2-2; D remains unclear. Germline CDR1 LNHDA, CDR2 SQIVND (reference sequence). This CDR3 spans 13 amino acids. V gave up 6 bases and J gave up 3 bases, with 8 bases separating them. The CDR3 nucleotides are TGTGCCAGTAGGGAGCTAGACACCGGGGAGCTGTTTTTT. Translated, it gives CASRELDTGELFF.

The chain uses TRBV29-1 and TRBJ1-2; D is possibly TRBD1 (5 bases). Germline values: CDR1 SQVTM, CDR2 ANQGSEA. The length of the CDR3 is 13 residues. With 0 bases removed from V and 8 bases from J, the gap between germline ends came to 13 bases. The CDR3 loop reads CSVEDGRAVGYTF. Here the CDR3 DNA reads TGCAGCGTTGAAGATGGCAGGGCGGTCGGCTACACCTTC.

The chain uses TRBV30 and TRBJ1-1, with 7 bases identical to TRBD1. With 3 bases clipped from V and 0 bases from J, the junction kept 1 base outside the gene matches. The CDR3 runs to 13 residues. Per germline, CDR1 GTSNPN and CDR2 SVGIG (reference sequence). In nucleotides, the CDR3 is TGTGCCTGGAGGGACAGGTTGAACACTGAAGCTTTCTTT. This codes for CAWRDRLNTEAFF.

This clone appeared a single time. J is TRBJ1-5 and V is TRBV7-2; TRBD1 aligns across 7 bases. The V gene end was trimmed by 5 bases and the J gene end by 0 bases; junction bases not matched to a gene: 7. The CDR3 extends over 16 amino acids. The V gene's germline CDR1 is SGHTA and CDR2 FQGNSA. CDR3 protein: CASSQMTGLSNQPQHF. The CDR3 DNA sequence: TGTGCCAGCAGCCAAATGACAGGGCTTAGCAATCAGCCCCAGCATTTT.

This chain uses TRBV2 with TRBJ2-6; 8 bases align to TRBD1. Germline V gene lookup returns CDR1 SNHLY and CDR2 FYNNEI. V dropped 10 bases and J dropped 1; count of bases not matched to a gene: 12. CDR3 length equals 17 residues. The CDR3: CAIRLGQAPSGANVLTF. Written as DNA, the CDR3 is TGTGCCATCCGCCTGGGACAGGCGCCTTCTGGGGCCAACGTCCTGACTTTC.

The V call is TRBV18, the J call TRBJ1-1, with TRBD1 matching 7 bases. CDR3 length: 13 residues. Germline lookup yields CDR1 KGHSH and CDR2 LQKENI. J was trimmed by 7 bases and V by 2 bases; bases with no gene match: 4. The CDR3 nucleotides are TGTGCCAGCTCACCAGACAGGGTGGTTGAAGCTTTCTTT. Its translation is CASSPDRVVEAFF.

The rearrangement links TRBV7-6 to TRBJ1-5, with D tentatively TRBD1 (6 bases). Looked up from germline, CDR1 is SGHVS and CDR2 is FNYEAQ. V was shortened by 0 bases and J by 2 bases, with 8 bases between the two germline ends. This CDR3 has 15 residues. The CDR3: CASSLASGGNQPQHF. The CDR3 nucleotides read TGTGCCAGCAGCTTAGCGTCAGGGGGCAATCAGCCCCAGCATTTT.

This chain uses TRBV30 with TRBJ1-5, with D possibly being TRBD1 (6 bases). V lost 2 bases to trimming and J lost 7 bases, with 12 bases between them. Germline V lookup: CDR1 GTSNPN, CDR2 SVGIG (reference sequence). This CDR3 is 13 amino acids long. The CDR3 DNA reads TGTGCCTGGAGTCTACAGGGAGGGCAGCCCCAGCATTTT. Amino acid sequence: CAWSLQGGQPQHF.

The sample holds a few counts of this clone. V usage is TRBV4-1 and J usage is TRBJ1-1; D gene ambiguous. CDR1 and CDR2 (germline): MGHRA, YSYEKL. The CDR3 has 13 residues. Trimming shortened V by 6 bases and J by 0 bases, and 8 bases separated the two germline ends. The CDR3 sequence: CASRTTVNTEAFF. DNA of the CDR3: TGCGCCAGCAGAACAACAGTGAACACTGAAGCTTTCTTT.

V is TRBV6-1 and J is TRBJ1-1; TRBD1 is a possible D gene (5 bases). V was shortened by 3 bases and J by 8 bases, with 13 bases between the two germline ends. Germline V gene data show CDR1 as MNHNS and CDR2 as SASEGT. The CDR3 is made up of 13 amino acids. The CDR3 DNA follows: TGTGCCAGCAGTGAGTCGCACAGGCGGGAAGCTTTCTTT. As protein: CASSESHRREAFF.

The chain has TRBV5-6 and TRBJ1-2; 8 bases agree with TRBD1. This CDR3 is built from 13 residues. V lost 3 bases and J lost 6; bases outside the gene matches: 4. CDR1 and CDR2 (germline): SGHDT, YYEEEE. The CDR3 reads CASSSGGWDGYTF. In nucleotides, the CDR3 is TGTGCCAGCAGCTCAGGGGGCTGGGATGGCTACACCTTC.

This clone was detected only a few times. This chain uses TRBV5-4 with TRBJ1-1; D is perhaps TRBD1 (6 bases). Per germline, CDR1 SGHNT and CDR2 YYREEE (reference sequence). The germline V and J ends were trimmed by 8 bases and 0 bases, with 11 bases remaining between them. The CDR3 is 13 amino acids. The CDR3 spells CASRTGMNTEAFF. The CDR3 nucleotides read TGTGCCAGTCGAACAGGGATGAACACTGAAGCTTTCTTT. Full variable domain (outside the CDR3, taken from reference TRBV5-4 and TRBJ1-1): ETGVTQSPTHLIKTRGQQVTLRCSSQSGHNTVSWYQQALGQGPQFIFQYYREEENGRGNFPPRFSGLQFPNYSSELNVNALELDDSALYLCASRTGMNTEAFFGQGTRLTVV.

The J gene is TRBJ2-5, the V gene TRBV7-2; D is unresolved. Germline V gene sequence: CDR1 SGHTA, CDR2 FQGNSA. Trimming pared 5 bases from V and 1 base from J, leaving 5 bases between. The CDR3 runs 12 residues. CDR3 in amino acids: CASSVRQETQYF. The CDR3 DNA reads as TGTGCCAGCAGCGTGCGCCAAGAGACCCAGTACTTC.

The rearrangement links TRBV4-1 to TRBJ1-1; 7 bases match TRBD1. Per germline, CDR1 MGHRA and CDR2 YSYEKL. The CDR3 spans 15 residues. Unmatched junction bases numbered 6, after V lost 4 bases and J lost 1 base. The CDR3 spells CASSPPGQTNTEAFF. CDR3 coding DNA: TGCGCCAGCAGCCCACCGGGACAGACGAACACTGAAGCTTTCTTT.

This chain joins TRBV18 and TRBJ1-1, with 8 bases that match TRBD1. Germline CDR1 is KGHSH and CDR2 is LQKENI. V trimming: 2 bases; J trimming: 4 bases; junction bases outside the gene matches: 9. CDR3 length equals 16 residues. The CDR3 protein is CASSPDRGEAGTEAFF. CDR3 coding DNA: TGTGCCAGCTCACCAGACAGGGGAGAAGCGGGCACTGAAGCTTTCTTT.